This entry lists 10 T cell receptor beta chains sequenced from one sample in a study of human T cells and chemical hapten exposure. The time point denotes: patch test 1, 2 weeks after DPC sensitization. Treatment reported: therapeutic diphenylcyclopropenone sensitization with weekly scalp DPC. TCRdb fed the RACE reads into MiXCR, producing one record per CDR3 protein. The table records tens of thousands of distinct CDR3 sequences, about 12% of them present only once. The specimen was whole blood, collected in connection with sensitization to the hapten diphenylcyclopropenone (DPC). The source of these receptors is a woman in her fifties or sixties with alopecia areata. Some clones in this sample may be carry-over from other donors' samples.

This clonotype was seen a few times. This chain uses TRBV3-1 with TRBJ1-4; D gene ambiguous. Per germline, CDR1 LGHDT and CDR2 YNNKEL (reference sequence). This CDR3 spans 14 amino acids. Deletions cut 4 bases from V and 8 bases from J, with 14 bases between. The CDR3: CASSPDTGTEKLFF. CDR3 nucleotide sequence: TGTGCCAGCAGCCCCGACACCGGAACCGAAAAACTGTTTTTT. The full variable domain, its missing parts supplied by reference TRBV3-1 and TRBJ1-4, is DTAVSQTPKYLVTQMGNDKSIKCEQNLGHDTMYWYKQDSKKFLKIMFSYNNKELIINETVPNRFSPKSPDKAHLNLHINSLELGDSAVYFCASSPDTGTEKLFFGSGTQLSVL.

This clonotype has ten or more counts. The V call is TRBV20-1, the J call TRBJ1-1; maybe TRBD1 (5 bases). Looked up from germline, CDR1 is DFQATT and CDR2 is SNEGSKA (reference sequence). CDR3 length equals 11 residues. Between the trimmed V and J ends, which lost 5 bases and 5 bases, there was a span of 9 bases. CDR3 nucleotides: TGCAGTGCTGCGGGGGAGACTGAAGCTTTCTTT. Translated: CSAAGETEAFF.

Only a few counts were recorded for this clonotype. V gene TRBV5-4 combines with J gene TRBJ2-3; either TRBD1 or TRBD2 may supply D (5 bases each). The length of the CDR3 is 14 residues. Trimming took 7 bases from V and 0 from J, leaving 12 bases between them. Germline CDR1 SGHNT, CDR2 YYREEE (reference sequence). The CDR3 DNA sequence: TGTGCCAGCGAGAGGGGCGGAAGCACAGATACGCAGTATTTT. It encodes CASERGGSTDTQYF.

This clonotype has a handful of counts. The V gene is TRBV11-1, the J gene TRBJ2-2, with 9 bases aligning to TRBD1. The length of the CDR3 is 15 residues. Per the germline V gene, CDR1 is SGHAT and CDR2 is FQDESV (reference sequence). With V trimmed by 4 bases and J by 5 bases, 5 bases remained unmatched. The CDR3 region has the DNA TGTGCCAGCAGCTCGACAGGGGGTGGTACCGGGGAGCTGTTTTTT. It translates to CASSSTGGGTGELFF.

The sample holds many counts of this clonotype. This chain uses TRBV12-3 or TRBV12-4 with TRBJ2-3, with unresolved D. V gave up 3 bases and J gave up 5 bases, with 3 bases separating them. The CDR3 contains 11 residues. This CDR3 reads CASSFRDTQYF. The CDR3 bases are TGTGCCAGCAGTTTCAGAGATACGCAGTATTTT.

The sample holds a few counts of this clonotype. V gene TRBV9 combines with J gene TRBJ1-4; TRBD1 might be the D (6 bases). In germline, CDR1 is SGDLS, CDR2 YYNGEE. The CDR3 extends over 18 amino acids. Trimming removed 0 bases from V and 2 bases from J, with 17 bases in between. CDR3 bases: TGTGCCAGCAGCGTAGGCCCAGAGGGGACACGGACTAATGAAAAACTGTTTTTT. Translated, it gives CASSVGPEGTRTNEKLFF.

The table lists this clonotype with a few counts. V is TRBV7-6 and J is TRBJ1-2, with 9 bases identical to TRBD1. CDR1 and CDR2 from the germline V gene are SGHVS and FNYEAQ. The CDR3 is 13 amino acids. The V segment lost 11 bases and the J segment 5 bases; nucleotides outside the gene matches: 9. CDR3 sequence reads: CAVAGTGKYGYTF. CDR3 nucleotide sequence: TGTGCCGTGGCCGGGACAGGGAAGTATGGCTACACCTTC.

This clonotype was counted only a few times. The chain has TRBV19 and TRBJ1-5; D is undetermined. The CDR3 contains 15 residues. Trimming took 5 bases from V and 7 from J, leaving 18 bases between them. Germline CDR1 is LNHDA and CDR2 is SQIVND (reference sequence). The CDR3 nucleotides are TGTGCCAGTAGTCTCCATGACCCCAGCAGGCAGCCCCAGCATTTT. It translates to CASSLHDPSRQPQHF. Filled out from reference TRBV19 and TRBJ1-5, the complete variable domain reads DGGITQSPKYLFRKEGQNVTLSCEQNLNHDAMYWYRQDPGQGLRLIYYSQIVNDFQKGDIAEGYSVSREKKESFPLTVTSAQKNPTAFYLCASSLHDPSRQPQHFGDGTRLSIL.

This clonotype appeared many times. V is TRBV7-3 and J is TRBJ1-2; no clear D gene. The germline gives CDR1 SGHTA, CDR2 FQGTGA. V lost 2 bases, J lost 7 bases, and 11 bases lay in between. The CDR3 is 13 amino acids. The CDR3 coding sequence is TGTGCCAGCAGCTTAGAGGTTTCCGGTGGCTACACCTTC. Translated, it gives CASSLEVSGGYTF.

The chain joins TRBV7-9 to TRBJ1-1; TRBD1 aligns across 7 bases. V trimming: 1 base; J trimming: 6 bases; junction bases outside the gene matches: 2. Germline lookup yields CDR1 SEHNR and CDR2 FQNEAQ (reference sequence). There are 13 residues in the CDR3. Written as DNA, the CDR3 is TGTGCCAGCAGCTTAGGACAGGGTCCTGAAGCTTTCTTT. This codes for CASSLGQGPEAFF.